The present T cell receptor beta chain was sequenced within a study of technical replicates of blood from a few donors. TCRdb keeps only in-frame clones here, not all; method: immunoSEQ multiplex PCR. The sample consists of about 72,000 clones, 95% to 96% of them appearing once. The CDR3 has 16 amino acids. Germline CDR1 SGHDN, CDR2 FVKESK. V was trimmed by 1 base and J by 3 bases, leaving 15 bases between them. The V call is TRBV14, the J call TRBJ1-1; the D is unclear. The sequenced material came from T cells isolated from PBMCs. The sequence was obtained from a human donor in good health. CDR3 sequence: CASSQGGAWWDTEAFF. Written as DNA, the CDR3 is TGTGCCAGCAGCCAAGGAGGTGCCTGGTGGGACACTGAAGCTTTCTTT.